The source of this T cell receptor beta chain is a study of blood T cell repertoires in COVID-19. In the original workflow: Estimates of nucleated cell counts were drawn from the amplification of reference gene primers. Libraries were prepared by immunoSEQ multiplex PCR; TCRdb keeps only in-frame clonotypes and omits some of them. V, J and clone size were drawn from that table, and D and trimming were deduced from the DNA. Seen here are about 120,000 clones, approximately 92% observed once, and the top ten hold approximately 30%. This CDR3 region has 14 residues. V shed 0 bases and J shed 2 bases, with 6 bases lying between them. The germline V gene has CDR1 MNHEY and CDR2 SMNVEV (reference sequence).

The sample consisted of peripheral blood. The TCR sequence derives from a man between 65 and 85 years old with active or convalescent COVID-19. The gene calls are TRBV27 and TRBJ2-3, with D unclear. CDR3 loop: CASSLSGPTDTQYF. CDR3 nucleotides: TGTGCCAGCAGTTTATCGGGCCCCACAGATACGCAGTATTTT.